This T cell receptor (beta chain) was sequenced in a study of T cell changes during pregnancy in multiple sclerosis. TCRdb's copy holds only in-frame clones and misses some; the assay was immunoSEQ multiplex PCR. The table shows tens of thousands of clones, with roughly 90% occurring only once. V was pared by 2 bases and J by 7 bases, with 10 bases of the junction left unmatched. The germline V gene has CDR1 SGHRS and CDR2 YFSETQ. CDR3 length equals 15 residues. The sample in question was peripheral blood, obtained after pregnancy. The chain recombines TRBV5-1 with TRBJ1-2; 8 nucleotides agree with TRBD1. The TCR comes from a female donor in good health, enrolled as a control in a pregnancy study. CDR3 DNA sequence: TGCGCCAGCAGCTTACAGGGGGACGTCATGGGTGGCTACACCTTC. Its translation: CASSLQGDVMGGYTF.